The 20 T cell receptor beta chains below come from one sample, sequenced in a study of shared T cell receptors in the human thymus. TCRdb's copy holds only in-frame clones and misses some; the assay was immunoSEQ multiplex PCR. The sample lists 500,000 to 850,000 clones; more than 75% were seen once. These data are also associated with another study on human thymus T cells.

The material sequenced was thymocytes. These receptors were taken from a boy in the first two years of life with a congenital heart defect.

The chain has TRBV9 and TRBJ2-3; 8 nucleotides agree with TRBD2. This CDR3 comprises 15 residues. Germline values: CDR1 SGDLS, CDR2 YYNGEE. V was pared by 0 bases and J by 5 bases, with 5 bases of the junction left unmatched. The CDR3: CASSVDPREGDTQYF. For the CDR3, the DNA is TGTGCCAGCAGCGTAGATCCCCGGGAGGGAGATACGCAGTATTTT.

V and J are TRBV18 and TRBJ2-7; D possibly corresponds to TRBD1 (5 bases). The CDR3 extends over 15 amino acids. Deletions cut 6 bases from V and 0 bases from J, with 15 bases between. Germline V gives CDR1 KGHSH, CDR2 LQKENI. The CDR3 nucleotides read TGTGCCAGCTCCCAGAAAAGAGACAGCTCCTACGAGCAGTACTTC. As protein: CASSQKRDSSYEQYF.

The chain joins TRBV30 to TRBJ1-1; 7 bases map to TRBD1. This CDR3 contains 16 residues. CDR1 is GTSNPN and CDR2 is SVGIG in the germline V gene (reference sequence). J gave up 1 base and V 2 bases, and 10 bases lay outside the gene matches. This chain's CDR3 is CAWSRQGTFPNTEAFF. CDR3 coding DNA: TGTGCCTGGAGTCGACAGGGTACTTTTCCGAACACTGAAGCTTTCTTT.

The rearrangement joins TRBV6-6 to TRBJ2-3; possible D gene TRBD2, 6 bases. Trimming cost V 6 bases and J 10 bases, with 14 bases left between them. The CDR3 runs to 12 residues. Per the germline V gene, CDR1 is MNHNY and CDR2 is SVGAGI (reference sequence). CDR3 in amino acids: CASSGGSWAQYF. Here the CDR3 DNA reads TGTGCCAGCAGCGGGGGTTCTTGGGCGCAGTATTTT.

This clone was detected a few times. The chain carries TRBV6-5 and TRBJ2-7, with D possibly matching TRBD1 (5 bases). Deletions cut 4 bases from V and 9 bases from J, with 13 bases between. This CDR3 contains 12 residues. Per the germline V gene, CDR1 is MNHEY and CDR2 is SVGAGI. This chain's CDR3 is CASSSQGLAQYF. Written as DNA, the CDR3 is TGTGCCAGCAGTTCCCAGGGTTTGGCGCAGTACTTC.

The rearrangement links TRBV19 to TRBJ2-7; 8 positions agree with TRBD2. Germline loops: CDR1 LNHDA, CDR2 SQIVND (reference sequence). The CDR3 consists of 15 residues. V lost 3 bases and J lost 0; bases outside the gene matches: 4. This CDR3 reads CASSIGGRFSYEQYF. DNA of the CDR3: TGTGCCAGTAGTATTGGCGGGAGGTTCTCCTACGAGCAGTACTTC.

V and J are TRBV28 and TRBJ1-2; 7 bases map to TRBD1. In germline, CDR1 is MDHEN, CDR2 SYDVKM. The CDR3 contains 14 residues. The V gene end was trimmed by 6 bases and the J gene end by 5 bases; junction bases not matched to a gene: 9. CDR3 DNA sequence: TGTGCCAGCAGCCTCCCGGGACAGACGTATGGCTACACCTTC. Its translation: CASSLPGQTYGYTF.

The gene calls are TRBV7-2 and TRBJ1-6, with D maybe TRBD1 (6 bases). V gave up 1 base and J gave up 10 bases, with 14 bases separating them. The CDR3 consists of 15 residues. Germline loops: CDR1 SGHTA, CDR2 FQGNSA. CDR3 protein: CASSLVPGRGSPLHF. The CDR3 bases are TGTGCCAGCAGCTTAGTCCCAGGGAGGGGGTCACCCCTCCACTTT.

This clone was recorded only once. This chain links TRBV7-8 with TRBJ2-4; a weak D match, TRBD1 (6 bases). V was shortened by 5 bases and J by 8 bases, with 19 bases between the two germline ends. The CDR3 length is 15 residues. The germline gives CDR1 SGHVS, CDR2 FQNEAQ. The CDR3: CASSLLKGDRDIQYF. The CDR3 coding sequence is TGTGCCAGCAGCCTGCTCAAGGGGGACCGGGACATTCAGTACTTC.

V gene TRBV12-5 combines with J gene TRBJ1-4, with a weak D call TRBD1 (5 bases). Trimming shortened V by 1 base and J by 5 bases, and 11 bases separated the two germline ends. Germline V gene data show CDR1 as LGHNT and CDR2 as FRNRAP. This CDR3 contains 15 residues. The CDR3 DNA sequence: TGTGCTAGTGGTTTGGGACAGCCCGAAAATGAAAAACTGTTTTTT. Residues: CASGLGQPENEKLFF.

The CDR3 here is CASRYSNQPQHF. DNA for the CDR3: TGTGCCAGCAGGTATAGCAATCAGCCCCAGCATTTT. This rearrangement joins TRBV9 to TRBJ1-5; D gene ambiguous. Germline CDR1 reads SGDLS; CDR2 reads YYNGEE. V was clipped by 5 bases and J by 0 bases, with 3 bases between them. The length of the CDR3 is 12 residues.

This clone was found a few times. This chain uses TRBV5-6 with TRBJ2-1, with D unclear. CDR3 length: 16 residues. V lost 5 bases and J 0 bases, leaving 15 bases between the germline ends. From germline, CDR1 is SGHDT and CDR2 YYEEEE. The CDR3, as DNA: TGTGCCAGCAGACCCCGCCGGGTGCTCTCCTACAATGAGCAGTTCTTC. This codes for CASRPRRVLSYNEQFF.

This clone was seen only a few times. This chain connects TRBV10-2 to TRBJ1-5; no clear D. Between the trimmed V and J ends, which lost 3 bases and 2 bases, there was a span of 5 bases. This CDR3 has 13 amino acids. Germline V CDR1 and CDR2: WSHSY, SAAADI. The CDR3, as DNA: TGCGCCAGCAGTGATAGTGGCAATCAGCCCCAGCATTTT. Protein product: CASSDSGNQPQHF.

The J gene is TRBJ1-5, the V gene TRBV27; no clear D. Trimming cost V 5 bases and J 3 bases, with 17 bases left between them. CDR3 length: 16 residues. Germline CDR1 is MNHEY and CDR2 is SMNVEV (reference sequence). CDR3 bases: TGTGCCAGCAGTCCGAAGCGGAACTCAATCAATCAGCCCCAGCATTTT. It translates to CASSPKRNSINQPQHF.

The chain has TRBV28 and TRBJ1-4; 9 bases align to TRBD1. V shed 5 bases and J 7 bases; nucleotides not matched to a gene: 8. CDR3 length: 15 amino acids. The germline V gene has CDR1 MDHEN and CDR2 SYDVKM. The CDR3 here is CASSPRTGVGEKLFF. The DNA of the CDR3 is TGTGCCAGCAGTCCCCGGACAGGGGTAGGTGAAAAACTGTTTTTT.

The rearrangement links TRBV28 to TRBJ1-2; D is ambiguous. This CDR3 is 14 amino acids long. The V gene's germline CDR1 is MDHEN and CDR2 SYDVKM. V shed 4 bases and J shed 0 bases, with 9 bases lying between them. The CDR3 spells CASSYRRANYGYTF. The CDR3 nucleotides are TGTGCCAGCAGTTACAGAAGAGCTAACTATGGCTACACCTTC.

The CDR3 region has the DNA TGTGCCAGCAGCGTTCGGGGAATCAATCAGCCCCAGCATTTT. Protein: CASSVRGINQPQHF. This rearrangement joins TRBV9 to TRBJ1-5, with D hard to call. The germline V gene has CDR1 SGDLS and CDR2 YYNGEE. This CDR3 is 14 amino acids long. V was clipped by 2 bases and J by 3 bases, with 9 bases between them.

V usage is TRBV15 and J usage is TRBJ1-2, with D unresolved. This CDR3 has 13 amino acids. V was pared by 5 bases and J by 5 bases, with 12 bases between. The germline gives CDR1 LNHNV, CDR2 YYDKDF (reference sequence). This CDR3 is CATSPSFRYGYTF. In DNA, the CDR3 is TGTGCCACCAGCCCCTCCTTTCGGTATGGCTACACCTTC.

The chain employs TRBV9 and TRBJ1-1; D unclear. V lost 4 bases and J lost 3, with 19 bases in between. CDR1 SGDLS and CDR2 YYNGEE come from the germline V gene. The CDR3 sequence is 16 residues long. For the CDR3, the DNA is TGTGCCAGCAGCCCCGTATGGGTTGAGGAAGACACTGAAGCTTTCTTT. Its translation is CASSPVWVEEDTEAFF.

The chain employs TRBV9 and TRBJ2-1; D not resolved. The CDR3 covers 12 residues. V gave up 6 bases and J gave up 5 bases, with 9 bases separating them. CDR1 is SGDLS, CDR2 YYNGEE, per germline. The CDR3: CASTNTDNEQFF. The CDR3 DNA reads as TGTGCCAGCACCAATACAGACAATGAGCAGTTCTTC. The variable domain in full, with the rest retrieved from reference TRBV9 and TRBJ2-1, is DSGVTQTPKHLITATGQRVTLRCSPRSGDLSVYWYQQSLDQGLQFLIQYYNGEERAKGNILERFSAQQFPDLHSELNLSSLELGDSALYFCASTNTDNEQFFGPGTRLTVL.